This TCR beta chain is drawn from a study of T cell responses to AZD1222 COVID-19 vaccine. TCRdb's table, derived via immunoSEQ multiplex PCR, lists solely in-frame clones and lacks some. The sample includes around 150,000 clones, 85% to 95% seen only once; the top ten take approximately 1.4%. Findings of the study overall: Reportedly, nearly half of unique spike TCRs recognized epitopes outside B.1.351/B.1.1.7 mutations.

In germline, CDR1 is SGHTA, CDR2 FQGNSA. The junction had 9 bases not matched to a gene; V was cut back by 4 bases and J by 10 bases. This CDR3 has 14 amino acids. A remark on this clone: The antigen is not known.

The input for sequencing was peripheral blood, taken on day 0 of AZD1222 vaccination. This chain uses TRBV7-2 with TRBJ2-7, with 11 bases identical to TRBD2. This TCR derives from an adult in good health. CDR3 sequence: CASSSGTSGPLQYF. CDR3 DNA sequence: TGTGCCAGCAGCTCTGGGACTAGCGGCCCTCTACAGTACTTC.